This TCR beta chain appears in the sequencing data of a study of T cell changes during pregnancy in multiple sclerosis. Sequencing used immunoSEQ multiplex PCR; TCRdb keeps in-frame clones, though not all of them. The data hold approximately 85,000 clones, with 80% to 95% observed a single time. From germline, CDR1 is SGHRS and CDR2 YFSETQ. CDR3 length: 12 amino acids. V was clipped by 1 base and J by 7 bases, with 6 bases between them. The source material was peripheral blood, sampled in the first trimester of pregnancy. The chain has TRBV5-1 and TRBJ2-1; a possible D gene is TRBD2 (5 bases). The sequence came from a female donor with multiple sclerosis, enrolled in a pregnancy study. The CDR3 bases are TGCGCCAGCAGCTTGTCGGGGAATGAGCAGTTCTTC. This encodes CASSLSGNEQFF.